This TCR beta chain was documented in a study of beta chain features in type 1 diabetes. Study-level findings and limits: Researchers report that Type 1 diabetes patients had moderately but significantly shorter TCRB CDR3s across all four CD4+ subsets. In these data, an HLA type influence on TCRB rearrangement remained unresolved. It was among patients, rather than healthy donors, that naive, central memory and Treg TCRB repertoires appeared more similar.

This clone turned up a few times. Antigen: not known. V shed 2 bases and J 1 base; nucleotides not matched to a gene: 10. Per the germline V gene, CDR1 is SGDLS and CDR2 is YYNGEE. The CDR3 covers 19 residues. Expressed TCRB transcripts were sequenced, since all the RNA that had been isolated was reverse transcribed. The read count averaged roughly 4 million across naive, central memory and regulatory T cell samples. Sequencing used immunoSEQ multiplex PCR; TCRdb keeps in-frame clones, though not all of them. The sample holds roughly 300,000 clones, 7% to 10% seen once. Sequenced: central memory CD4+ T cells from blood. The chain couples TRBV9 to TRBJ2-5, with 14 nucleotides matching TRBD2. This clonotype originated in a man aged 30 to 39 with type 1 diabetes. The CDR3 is CASSVLGTSGGSFQETQYF. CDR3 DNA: TGTGCCAGCAGCGTCTTAGGGACTAGCGGGGGATCATTCCAAGAGACCCAGTACTTC. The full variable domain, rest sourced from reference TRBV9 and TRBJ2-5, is DSGVTQTPKHLITATGQRVTLRCSPRSGDLSVYWYQQSLDQGLQFLIQYYNGEERAKGNILERFSAQQFPDLHSELNLSSLELGDSALYFCASSVLGTSGGSFQETQYFGPGTRLLVL.